A single sample is the source of the 8 T cell receptor beta chains below, sequenced in a study of chemoradiotherapy in HPV16-positive cancers. Clones were read by immunoSEQ multiplex PCR, and TCRdb kept only the in-frame ones, dropping some. The table shows more than 2,000 clones, with over 65% occurring only once. The source material was tumor tissue, sampled from a patient who underwent chemoradiotherapy. These receptors originate from a human donor with HPV-associated anogenital cancer.

V gene TRBV5-1 combines with J gene TRBJ2-1; D gene unclear. The V and J ends lost 0 bases and 0 bases respectively, with 10 bases between them. The germline gives CDR1 SGHRS, CDR2 YFSETQ. The CDR3 spans 16 residues. Here the CDR3 reads CASSLVYLSSYNEQFF. The CDR3 DNA reads as TGCGCCAGCAGCTTGGTGTACTTGAGCTCCTACAATGAGCAGTTCTTC.

The rearrangement joins TRBV5-1 to TRBJ2-1; TRBD1 agrees at 7 bases. Germline CDR1 and CDR2: SGHRS and YFSETQ. After removal of 4 bases from V and 3 bases from J, the junction contained 10 bases not matched to a gene. The CDR3 runs to 16 residues. CDR3 sequence (DNA): TGCGCCAGCAGCCCACGACAGGGACCCATCTACAATGAGCAGTTCTTC. This codes for CASSPRQGPIYNEQFF.

CDR3 sequence (DNA): TGCGCCAGCAGATCCCAGGGGGCCCAAGAGACCCAGTACTTC. Translated: CASRSQGAQETQYF. The chain has TRBV5-1 and TRBJ2-5; TRBD1 agrees at 8 bases. This CDR3 spans 14 amino acids. J lost 1 base, V lost 5 bases, and 4 bases had no gene match. In germline, CDR1 is SGHRS, CDR2 YFSETQ.

This chain connects TRBV19 to TRBJ2-4; a weak D match, TRBD2 (6 bases). Trimming took off 0 bases at V and 4 bases at J, with 10 bases between the two ends. There are 15 residues in the CDR3. Germline values: CDR1 LNHDA, CDR2 SQIVND (reference sequence). CDR3 amino acids: CASSIEEGLKNIQYF. The CDR3 nucleotides read TGTGCCAGTAGTATAGAGGAGGGGTTGAAAAACATTCAGTACTTC. The entire variable domain, with the rest obtained from reference TRBV19 and TRBJ2-4, is as follows: DGGITQSPKYLFRKEGQNVTLSCEQNLNHDAMYWYRQDPGQGLRLIYYSQIVNDFQKGDIAEGYSVSREKKESFPLTVTSAQKNPTAFYLCASSIEEGLKNIQYFGAGTRLSVL.

The chain recombines TRBV19 with TRBJ1-2; D is possibly TRBD1 (5 bases). The V gene lost 1 base and the J gene lost 2 bases, with 11 bases spanning the gap. Germline assignment: CDR1 LNHDA and CDR2 SQIVND (reference sequence). The CDR3 consists of 15 residues. The CDR3 reads CASSIGGATNYGYTF. CDR3 bases: TGTGCCAGTAGTATAGGAGGGGCAACAAACTATGGCTACACCTTC.

The chain is built from TRBV2 and TRBJ1-6; 7 bases match TRBD1. The germline CDR1 and CDR2 sequences are SNHLY and FYNNEI. The CDR3 covers 15 residues. V was pared by 4 bases and J by 11 bases, with 11 bases of the junction left unmatched. CDR3 in DNA: TGTGCCAGCAGTGGACAGGGCCCACTAGAGGCACCCCTCCACTTT. It specifies CASSGQGPLEAPLHF.

The count of this clone is one. V is TRBV27 and J is TRBJ2-3, with D maybe TRBD1 (6 bases). V lost 0 bases, J lost 4 bases, and 11 bases lay in between. This CDR3 contains 15 residues. CDR1 MNHEY and CDR2 SMNVEV come from the germline V gene (reference sequence). CDR3 DNA sequence: TGTGCCAGCAGTTTATCTGTTACAGGGCCAGATACGCAGTATTTT. Amino acid sequence: CASSLSVTGPDTQYF.

V usage is TRBV5-1 and J usage is TRBJ1-2; TRBD1 aligns across 8 bases. With 5 bases clipped from V and 2 bases from J, the junction kept 5 bases outside the gene matches. Germline V gene data show CDR1 as SGHRS and CDR2 as YFSETQ. The CDR3 totals 14 residues. CDR3 sequence reads: CASRFRTGNYGYTF. As DNA, the CDR3 is TGCGCCAGCAGATTTAGGACAGGGAACTATGGCTACACCTTC.